These 22 T cell receptor beta chains came from one sample sequenced in a study of tumor and adjacent non-tumor tissue in lung cancer. No cell sorting was done before RNA was extracted from the tissue. Distant lung tissue was collected more than 3 cm away from the tumor edge. A modified ARM-PCR protocol with three rounds of nested PCR amplified TCRbeta. One entry per CDR3 protein, called by TCRdb with MiXCR from the multiplex PCR reads. The table shows roughly 44,000 distinct CDR3 sequences, with less than 70% occurring only once. Input material: distant non-tumor lung tissue. The origin of the receptors is a woman between 35 and 50 years old with non-small cell lung cancer.

With respect to this clonotype: This clone may be a read error of a much larger clone one base away. The V and J genes are TRBV5-6 and TRBJ1-1; 8 nucleotides match TRBD1. With 4 bases clipped from V and 7 bases from J, the junction kept 15 bases outside the gene matches. The CDR3 totals 16 residues. The germline V gene encodes CDR1 SGHDT and CDR2 YYEEEE. The CDR3 is CASSRTRSGGRSEAFF. In DNA form, the CDR3 reads TGTGCCAGCAGCCGCACGAGGTCAGGGGGCAGAAGTGAAGCTTTCTTT.

As concerns this clonotype: Mismatch with germline at one junction end may stem from a read error. The chain couples TRBV4-1 to TRBJ1-2; the D is unclear. CDR1 and CDR2 from the germline V gene are MGHRA and YSYEKL. CDR3 length: 14 amino acids. CDR3 nucleotides: TGCGCCAGCAGTCAAGTGCTGGGTGACCATGGCTACACCTTC. It specifies CASSQVLGDHGYTF.

In the case of this clonotype: Given a much more abundant clone one base away, this may be a read error. As the CDR3 is not closed by the conserved phenylalanine or tryptophan, this likely results from a read error. The chain has TRBV30 and TRBJ2-1; the D gene could be TRBD1 or TRBD2 (5 bases each). V lost 0 bases and J lost 12, with 15 bases in between. CDR3 length equals 13 residues. CDR1 is GTSNPN, CDR2 SVGIG, per germline (reference sequence). CDR3 residues: CAWSVLPGPRQFL. The CDR3 coding sequence is TGTGCCTGGAGTGTACTACCGGGGCCGAGGCAGTTCCTC.

The chain is built from TRBV6-1 and TRBJ2-1; D perhaps matches TRBD2 (6 bases). The germline gives CDR1 MNHNS, CDR2 SASEGT. This CDR3 comprises 15 residues. V lost 3 bases and J 6 bases, leaving 15 bases between the germline ends. CDR3 DNA sequence: TGTGCCAGCAGTGAGGAGGGCCTATCTGGCAATGAGCAGTTCTTC. Its protein is CASSEEGLSGNEQFF.

The chain carries TRBV5-8 and TRBJ1-2, with D uncertain. Germline CDR1 and CDR2: SGHTS and YDEGEE. There are 12 residues in the CDR3. The germline V and J ends were trimmed by 8 bases and 4 bases, with 12 bases remaining between them. The CDR3 here is CARSSTAYGYTF. In DNA, the CDR3 is TGTGCCAGGAGTTCGACGGCCTATGGCTACACCTTC.

For this clonotype: The junction shows a germline mismatch at one end, possibly a read error. V and J are TRBV28 and TRBJ2-7, with D uncertain. The CDR3 consists of 15 residues. CDR1 is MDHEN and CDR2 is SYDVKM in the germline V gene. CDR3 in DNA: TGTGCCAGCAGTTTAAGCGCGACCTCTGGATACGAGCAATACTTC. It codes for CASSLSATSGYEQYF.

This clonotype appeared a single time. An end of the junction does not agree with germline; a read error may underlie this. The V call is TRBV6-5, the J call TRBJ2-2; D not resolved. The germline V gene encodes CDR1 MNHEY and CDR2 SVGAGI. CDR3 size: 16 residues. Here the CDR3 reads CVSSRRPIANTGELFF. In DNA, the CDR3 is TGTGTCAGCAGTCGAAGGCCCATCGCGAACACCGGGGAGCTGTTTTTT.

Notes on this clonotype: With a much larger clone just one base away, this may be a read error. The genes are TRBV20-1 and TRBJ1-5; no clear D. The CDR3 length is 12 residues. Deletions cut 7 bases from V and 3 bases from J, with 10 bases between. Germline-derived CDR1 and CDR2 are DFQATT and SNEGSKA (reference sequence). The CDR3 DNA reads TGCAGTGTGTCCAGGAACAATCAGCCCCAGCATTTT. This gives the protein CSVSRNNQPQHF.

This clonotype was found once. This chain uses TRBV30 with TRBJ1-1; D is perhaps TRBD1 (6 bases). The CDR3 runs 12 residues. Germline V gene sequence: CDR1 GTSNPN, CDR2 SVGIG (reference sequence). The CDR3 region is CVTGRGSGEAFF. For the CDR3, the DNA is TGTGTCACAGGGAGAGGATCGGGTGAAGCTTTCTTT.

Details on this clonotype: This CDR3 is missing its conserved last phenylalanine or tryptophan, likely due to a read error. V usage is TRBV4-2 and J usage is TRBJ2-1; 11 positions match TRBD2. CDR3 length equals 15 residues. The trim removed 4 bases at V and 13 bases at J, leaving 12 bases unmatched. The germline V gene encodes CDR1 LGHNA and CDR2 YNFKEQ. The CDR3 sequence: CASSPSGTSGLGQFL. In DNA, the CDR3 is TGTGCCAGCAGCCCCTCCGGGACTAGCGGACTAGGACAGTTCTTA.

The V gene is TRBV27, the J gene TRBJ2-7, with D perhaps matching TRBD1 (6 bases). Between the trimmed V and J ends, which lost 5 bases and 7 bases, there was a span of 18 bases. This CDR3 is built from 14 residues. Germline V gene sequence: CDR1 MNHEY, CDR2 SMNVEV (reference sequence). Written as DNA, the CDR3 is TGTGCCAGCAGTCCAACAGGGACGCTGGGGGAGCAGTACTTC. It codes for CASSPTGTLGEQYF.

In regard to this clonotype: Sequence at one end of the junction differs from germline and may be a read error. This chain uses TRBV28 with TRBJ1-5, with 7 bases lining up with TRBD1. The V gene's germline CDR1 is MDHEN and CDR2 SYDVKM. This CDR3 is built from 14 residues. The CDR3 spells CASRLIRRGQPQHF. As DNA, the CDR3 is TGTGCCAGCAGGCTCATAAGGCGGGGACAGCCTCAGCATTTT.

Comments on this clonotype: A much larger clone differs by one base, so this may be a read error. The chain uses TRBV28 and TRBJ2-7; perhaps TRBD2 as D (5 bases). CDR1 MDHEN and CDR2 SYDVKM come from the germline V gene. This CDR3 region has 10 residues. For the CDR3, the DNA is TGTGTCAGCGGTAGGTTCGAGCAGTACTTC. Translation gives CVSGRFEQYF. Based on the CDR3 plus reference TRBV28 and TRBJ2-7, the full variable domain is DVKVTQSSRYLVKRTGEKVFLECVQDMDHENMFWYRQDPGLGLRLIYFSYDVKMKEKGDIPEGYSVSREKKERFSLILESASTNQTSMYLCVSGRFEQYFGPGTRLTVT.

This clonotype was detected a few times. The chain carries TRBV28 and TRBJ1-2; 9 positions agree with TRBD1. This CDR3 is built from 17 residues. Per the germline V gene, CDR1 is MDHEN and CDR2 is SYDVKM. V shed 6 bases, J shed 4 bases, and the junction held 15 bases outside the gene matches. The CDR3 region is CASSPVEGQGRVYGYTF. The CDR3 DNA sequence: TGTGCCAGCAGCCCGGTCGAGGGACAGGGTAGGGTCTATGGCTACACCTTC.

The chain carries TRBV5-1 and TRBJ2-5; 8 nucleotides match TRBD1. Germline CDR1 reads SGHRS; CDR2 reads YFSETQ. This CDR3 is 13 amino acids long. V was clipped by 3 bases and J by 2 bases; unmatched bases: 0. The CDR3 loop is CASSWDRQETQYF. The CDR3 DNA reads as TGCGCCAGCAGCTGGGACAGGCAAGAGACCCAGTACTTC.

Ten or more counts support this clonotype. J is TRBJ2-1 and V is TRBV5-1; D ambiguous. The germline V and J ends were trimmed by 2 bases and 0 bases, with 12 bases remaining between them. The CDR3 consists of 16 residues. Germline CDR1 is SGHRS and CDR2 is YFSETQ. Written as DNA, the CDR3 is TGCGCCAGCAGCTTCGAAGGACCCCGCTCCTACAATGAGCAGTTCTTC. It translates to CASSFEGPRSYNEQFF.

Comment on this clonotype: The final CDR3 position lacks the conserved phenylalanine or tryptophan, pointing to a likely read error. The chain is built from TRBV12-3 or TRBV12-4 and TRBJ2-3, with D unresolved. This CDR3 comprises 16 residues. The V end was cut by 7 bases, the J end by 7 bases, with 24 bases between. The CDR3 protein is CASTAQVLVGFHTQYY. The CDR3 bases are TGTGCCAGCACCGCCCAGGTGTTAGTGGGGTTCCATACGCAGTATTAT.

This clonotype was observed a few times. A junction end diverges from the germline sequence, so it may reflect a read error. The V call is TRBV6-1, the J call TRBJ1-1; perhaps TRBD1 as D (6 bases). Germline CDR1 MNHNS, CDR2 SASEGT. The CDR3 has 15 amino acids. This chain's CDR3 is CANSEKGGSGTEAFF. The CDR3 DNA is TGTGCCAACAGTGAAAAGGGGGGCTCGGGAACTGAAGCTTTCTTT.

The V and J genes are TRBV7-9 and TRBJ2-5; D gene uncertain. Germline V gene lookup returns CDR1 SEHNR and CDR2 FQNEAQ (reference sequence). The length of the CDR3 is 14 residues. V was cut by 2 bases and J by 1 base, with 8 bases left in between. The DNA for the CDR3 is TGTGCCAGCAGCTTAAGCCCGACCCAAGAGACCCAGTACTTC. Translation: CASSLSPTQETQYF.

Within the sample, this clonotype is large. The V call is TRBV11-1, the J call TRBJ2-1, with D possibly being TRBD1 (6 bases). This CDR3 is 17 amino acids long. Germline loops: CDR1 SGHAT, CDR2 FQDESV (reference sequence). V lost 2 bases and J 5 bases, leaving 19 bases between the germline ends. The CDR3 coding sequence is TGTGCCAGCAGCTTAAGAGTCCCGCCGACAGGAGACAATGAGCAGTTCTTC. Protein: CASSLRVPPTGDNEQFF.

This clonotype was recorded many times. V is TRBV20-1 and J is TRBJ2-5; D might be TRBD1 or TRBD2, each matching 6 bases. Germline-derived CDR1 and CDR2 are DFQATT and SNEGSKA (reference sequence). V lost 6 bases, J lost 5 bases, and 13 bases lay in between. This CDR3 is built from 12 residues. CDR3 sequence reads: CSATKGGETQYF. The CDR3 DNA follows: TGCAGTGCCACAAAAGGGGGGGAGACCCAGTACTTC.

In this sample, this clonotype turned up once. A much bigger clone sits one base away, suggesting this may be a read error. The chain employs TRBV7-9 and TRBJ1-6; TRBD1 aligns across 8 bases. Germline V gene lookup returns CDR1 SEHNR and CDR2 FQNEAQ (reference sequence). CDR3 length: 15 residues. CDR3 sequence: CASSPRGLTNSPLQF. The CDR3 DNA reads as TGTGCCAGCAGCCCCAGGGGGCTGACGAATTCACCCCTCCAATTT.